The 28 T cell receptor beta chains below all came from one sample that was sequenced in a study of T cell responses to AZD1222 COVID-19 vaccine (dated by TCRdb to about 2021). Libraries came from the immunoSEQ multiplex PCR assay. Here the immuneACCESS table is served through TCRdb, limited to in-frame sequences with V and J called. Missing clones are a known gap in these copies; in checked studies unresolved V genes cover under half, and the rest lacks a known reason. The sample records about 89,000 clones, 89% of which are singletons. Of the sample, around 5.5% falls within the top ten clones. The time point label, read with the paper, signifies: about 28 days (+/-7) after the second vaccine dose. This specimen was peripheral blood, taken 28 days after the second AZD1222 dose. The source is an adult who received the AZD1222 COVID-19 vaccine.

This rearrangement joins TRBV7-9 to TRBJ2-6; D unclear. The CDR3 covers 12 residues. The germline gives CDR1 SEHNR, CDR2 FQNEAQ (reference sequence). The V and J ends lost 5 bases and 9 bases respectively, with 8 bases between them. The CDR3 nucleotides are TGTGCCAGCAGCAACCAGGACAACGTCCTGACTTTC. Translating gives CASSNQDNVLTF. Looking up the rest from reference TRBV7-9 and TRBJ2-6 gives the full variable domain: DTGVSQNPRHKITKRGQNVTFRCDPISEHNRLYWYRQTLGQGPEFLTYFQNEAQLEKSRLLSDRFSAERPKGSFSTLEIQRTEQGDSAMYLCASSNQDNVLTFGAGSRLTVL.

V and J are TRBV2 and TRBJ1-1; perhaps TRBD1 as D (5 bases). This CDR3 region has 13 residues. Looked up from germline, CDR1 is SNHLY and CDR2 is FYNNEI. Trimming pared 5 bases from V and 11 bases from J, leaving 18 bases between. CDR3 nucleotides: TGTGCCAGCAGTCACTTCGTTGGCAGGGAGGCTTTCTTT. Its translation: CASSHFVGREAFF.

V and J are TRBV10-1 and TRBJ1-1; D gene uncertain. In germline, CDR1 is WNHNN, CDR2 SYGVQD (reference sequence). Trimming shortened V by 9 bases and J by 1 base, and 12 bases separated the two germline ends. This CDR3 has 13 amino acids. CDR3 nucleotide sequence: TGCGCCAGTGGACGGACCGAGAACACTGAAGCTTTCTTT. This translates into CASGRTENTEAFF.

Only one count was recorded for this clone. V and J are TRBV4-2 and TRBJ2-5, with 9 bases fitting TRBD2. This CDR3 has 15 residues. With V trimmed by 8 bases and J by 5 bases, 12 bases remained unmatched. Germline CDR1 and CDR2: LGHNA and YNFKEQ. Here the CDR3 reads CASCGSGGPGETQYF. CDR3 in DNA: TGTGCCAGCTGCGGCAGCGGGGGGCCAGGGGAGACCCAGTACTTC.

The rearrangement uses TRBV27 and TRBJ1-2; 8 bases fit TRBD1. The CDR3 covers 14 residues. CDR1 MNHEY and CDR2 SMNVEV come from the germline V gene (reference sequence). V was clipped by 3 bases and J by 4 bases; unmatched bases: 4. For the CDR3, the DNA is TGTGCCAGCAGTTTGGGACAGGCGGTCTATGGCTACACCTTC. This encodes CASSLGQAVYGYTF.

In its sample, this clone was seen a few times. The rearrangement uses TRBV2 and TRBJ2-7; D gene unclear. CDR1 and CDR2 from the germline V gene are SNHLY and FYNNEI. V was shortened by 6 bases and J by 3 bases, with 9 bases between the two germline ends. This CDR3 has 12 residues. The CDR3 loop reads CASRKGYYEQYF. DNA for the CDR3: TGTGCCAGCAGAAAGGGCTACTACGAGCAGTACTTC.

This sequence joins TRBV15 and TRBJ1-1; TRBD1 might be the D (6 bases). The CDR3 contains 16 residues. V was trimmed by 0 bases and J by 2 bases, leaving 13 bases between them. Germline V gives CDR1 LNHNV, CDR2 YYDKDF (reference sequence). DNA of the CDR3: TGTGCCACCAGCAGAGATCGGACGGACAGCAACACTGAAGCTTTCTTT. It encodes CATSRDRTDSNTEAFF.

This chain connects TRBV27 to TRBJ2-7; D not certain. Per germline, CDR1 MNHEY and CDR2 SMNVEV (reference sequence). The CDR3 runs 16 residues. V shed 2 bases and J shed 3 bases, with 17 bases lying between them. CDR3 residues: CASSLRGADPLYEQYF. CDR3 nucleotide sequence: TGTGCCAGCAGTTTAAGAGGAGCAGACCCCCTCTACGAGCAGTACTTC.

This chain joins TRBV21-1 and TRBJ1-5; TRBD1 reflects the table's D call only, with no check against the DNA. TRBV21-1 is labeled a pseudogene. The CDR3 totals 16 residues. The CDR3 spells CASSKHRDSEYQPQHF. Written as DNA, the CDR3 is TGTGCCAGCAGCAAACACCGGGACAGTGAATATCAGCCCCAGCATTTT.

The chain uses TRBV29-1 and TRBJ2-3; TRBD2 matches at 11 bases. Germline V gives CDR1 SQVTM, CDR2 ANQGSEA. CDR3 length: 15 amino acids. V lost 6 bases and J lost 3; bases outside the gene matches: 8. Written as DNA, the CDR3 is TGCAGCGTGCCTGCACTAGCGGGGGCAACAGATACGCAGTATTTT. Its protein product is CSVPALAGATDTQYF.

The chain combines TRBV28 with TRBJ2-7; TRBD2 matches at 9 bases. Germline CDR1 and CDR2: MDHEN and SYDVKM. The CDR3 length is 15 residues. With V trimmed by 5 bases and J by 3 bases, 8 bases remained unmatched. The CDR3 reads CASSRSGGIVYEQYF. In DNA, the CDR3 is TGTGCCAGCAGTAGGAGCGGGGGGATTGTCTACGAGCAGTACTTC.

The chain combines TRBV19 with TRBJ1-4; no firm D call. The CDR3 length is 13 residues. V was trimmed by 10 bases and J by 8 bases, leaving 17 bases between them. Germline loops: CDR1 LNHDA, CDR2 SQIVND (reference sequence). CDR3 amino acids: CATLGPVREKLFF. The CDR3, as DNA: TGTGCCACCCTCGGCCCCGTTCGGGAAAAACTGTTTTTT.

As to this clone: The sample has other DNA sequences that encode this CDR3 too. J is TRBJ1-2 and V is TRBV14, with TRBD1 matching 7 bases. This CDR3 spans 14 amino acids. Losses at the gene ends were 4 bases for V and 4 bases for J; bases not matched to a gene: 6. The germline V gene encodes CDR1 SGHDN and CDR2 FVKESK. The CDR3 spells CASSPAGGPYGYTF. DNA for the CDR3: TGTGCCAGCAGCCCAGCAGGGGGGCCCTATGGCTACACCTTC. The variable domain in full, with the rest retrieved from reference TRBV14 and TRBJ1-2, is EAGVTQFPSHSVIEKGQTVTLRCDPISGHDNLYWYRRVMGKEIKFLLHFVKESKQDESGMPNNRFLAERTGGTYSTLKVQPAELEDSGVYFCASSPAGGPYGYTFGSGTRLTVV.

The chain combines TRBV7-9 with TRBJ2-3, with unresolved D. There are 13 residues in the CDR3. Trimming pared 2 bases from V and 4 bases from J, leaving 7 bases between. CDR1 and CDR2 (germline): SEHNR, FQNEAQ (reference sequence). The CDR3: CASSLMSPDTQYF. DNA of the CDR3: TGTGCCAGCAGCTTAATGTCCCCAGATACGCAGTATTTT.

The chain couples TRBV11-1 to TRBJ2-7; 8 bases align to TRBD1. Trimming cost V 3 bases and J 6 bases; bases outside gene matches: 1. The CDR3 consists of 12 residues. Per germline, CDR1 SGHAT and CDR2 FQDESV (reference sequence). The DNA for the CDR3 is TGTGCCAGCAGCTTGACAGGGGTCGAGCAGTACTTC. Translating gives CASSLTGVEQYF.

V usage is TRBV30 and J usage is TRBJ1-5, with D possibly TRBD1 on 5 matching bases. The ends were cut back, 0 bases at V and 2 bases at J, with 17 bases in the middle. CDR1 is GTSNPN and CDR2 is SVGIG in the germline V gene (reference sequence). The CDR3 totals 17 residues. CDR3 sequence reads: CAWSVSGGFRGNQPQHF. CDR3 DNA: TGTGCCTGGAGTGTATCGGGGGGGTTCAGGGGCAATCAGCCCCAGCATTTT.

V gene TRBV9 combines with J gene TRBJ2-1; no firm D call. Trimming removed 0 bases at V and 4 bases at J, with 5 bases between. The CDR3 runs to 13 residues. Germline values: CDR1 SGDLS, CDR2 YYNGEE. This chain's CDR3 is CASSVDEYNEQFF. The DNA for the CDR3 is TGTGCCAGCAGCGTAGACGAATACAATGAGCAGTTCTTC.

This rearrangement joins TRBV27 to TRBJ2-3; 13 bases align to TRBD2. CDR3 length: 16 amino acids. The ends lost 2 bases at V and 5 bases at J; junction bases unmatched: 4. Germline V lookup: CDR1 MNHEY, CDR2 SMNVEV (reference sequence). This chain's CDR3 is CASSLIGLAGVDTQYF. CDR3 nucleotides: TGTGCCAGCAGTTTAATCGGACTAGCGGGGGTAGATACGCAGTATTTT.

The V call is TRBV19, the J call TRBJ1-3, with TRBD1 matching 9 bases. This CDR3 has 15 amino acids. Germline lookup yields CDR1 LNHDA and CDR2 SQIVND (reference sequence). V lost 8 bases and J lost 1; bases outside the gene matches: 6. The CDR3 loop is CASRPGQGSGNTIYF. In DNA form, the CDR3 reads TGTGCCAGTCGGCCGGGACAGGGTTCTGGAAACACCATATATTTT.

V and J are TRBV29-1 and TRBJ1-1; possible D gene TRBD1, 6 bases. The V end lost 7 bases, the J end lost 8 bases, and 20 bases lay between the germline ends. Per germline, CDR1 SQVTM and CDR2 ANQGSEA. The CDR3 loop spans 13 amino acids. The CDR3 nucleotides read TGCAGCGCCTACAGGGCCGCAGTATTGGAAGCTTTCTTT. Its protein product is CSAYRAAVLEAFF.

The V gene is TRBV19, the J gene TRBJ2-2; D is uncertain. V shed 4 bases and J shed 3 bases, with 9 bases lying between them. This CDR3 is 14 amino acids long. The V gene's germline CDR1 is LNHDA and CDR2 SQIVND (reference sequence). The DNA of the CDR3 is TGTGCCAGTAGTACTGACACCCACACCGGGGAGCTGTTTTTT. Translating gives CASSTDTHTGELFF.

The V call is TRBV6-6, the J call TRBJ2-1; weak D call: TRBD1 (5 bases). The CDR3 is 14 amino acids. Germline V lookup: CDR1 MNHNY, CDR2 SVGAGI (reference sequence). The V end lost 2 bases, the J end lost 8 bases, and 13 bases lay between the germline ends. The CDR3 nucleotides are TGTGCCAGCAGTTACAAGGGGTGGACCCATGAGCAGTTCTTC. Translating it yields CASSYKGWTHEQFF.

This clone appeared a few times. The rearrangement links TRBV4-3 to TRBJ2-6; D possibly corresponds to TRBD1 (5 bases). The CDR3 covers 20 residues. Germline CDR1 LGHNA, CDR2 YSLEER. Trimming took off 0 bases at V and 1 base at J, with 19 bases between the two ends. CDR3 sequence reads: CASSQDVPGPTLSGANVLTF. The CDR3 DNA is TGCGCCAGCAGCCAAGATGTACCAGGGCCGACCCTATCTGGGGCCAACGTCCTGACTTTC.

The CDR3 sequence is CATSKGGLGSGNTIYF. CDR3 in DNA: TGTGCCACCAGCAAGGGGGGATTAGGCTCTGGAAACACCATATATTTT. This sequence joins TRBV15 and TRBJ1-3; a possible D gene is TRBD1 (6 bases). Trimming stripped 4 bases from V and 0 bases from J, with 13 bases between. Germline V CDR1 and CDR2: LNHNV, YYDKDF (reference sequence). The CDR3 sequence is 16 residues long.

The chain is built from TRBV6-6 and TRBJ1-2; 7 nucleotides line up with TRBD1. Germline V gives CDR1 MNHNY, CDR2 SVGAGI (reference sequence). There are 13 residues in the CDR3. Germline trimming cut 5 bases from V and 8 bases from J; bases unmatched to any gene: 8. The CDR3 DNA is TGTGCCAGCAGTCGGGACAGCGCGAGCGGCTACACCTTC. Translation gives CASSRDSASGYTF.

This clone was seen a handful of times. The chain carries TRBV6-2 or TRBV6-3 and TRBJ1-2; D is perhaps TRBD1 (5 bases). Trimming removed 2 bases from V and 2 bases from J, with 6 bases in between. Germline V gene lookup returns CDR1 MNHEY and CDR2 SVGEGT. The CDR3 contains 13 residues. CDR3 loop: CASSYRDNYGYTF. The CDR3, as DNA: TGTGCCAGCAGTTACCGGGACAACTATGGCTACACCTTC.

V is TRBV3-1 (or the pseudogene TRBV3-2) and J is TRBJ1-5; D is undetermined. The germline V gene encodes CDR1 LGHDT and CDR2 YNNKEL (reference sequence). Trimming removed 0 bases at V and 7 bases at J, with 13 bases between. The CDR3 extends over 15 amino acids. The CDR3 reads CASSQDLGFGQPQHF. CDR3 in DNA: TGTGCCAGCAGCCAAGACTTGGGATTCGGACAGCCCCAGCATTTT.

V usage is TRBV6-1 and J usage is TRBJ1-2; 7 bases align to TRBD1. The CDR3 runs 16 residues. CDR1 and CDR2 from the germline V gene are MNHNS and SASEGT. V lost 2 bases to trimming and J lost 1 base; unmatched junction nucleotides: 7. This chain's CDR3 is CASSEPDREINYGYTF. DNA of the CDR3: TGTGCCAGCAGTGAACCTGACAGGGAAATTAACTATGGCTACACCTTC.